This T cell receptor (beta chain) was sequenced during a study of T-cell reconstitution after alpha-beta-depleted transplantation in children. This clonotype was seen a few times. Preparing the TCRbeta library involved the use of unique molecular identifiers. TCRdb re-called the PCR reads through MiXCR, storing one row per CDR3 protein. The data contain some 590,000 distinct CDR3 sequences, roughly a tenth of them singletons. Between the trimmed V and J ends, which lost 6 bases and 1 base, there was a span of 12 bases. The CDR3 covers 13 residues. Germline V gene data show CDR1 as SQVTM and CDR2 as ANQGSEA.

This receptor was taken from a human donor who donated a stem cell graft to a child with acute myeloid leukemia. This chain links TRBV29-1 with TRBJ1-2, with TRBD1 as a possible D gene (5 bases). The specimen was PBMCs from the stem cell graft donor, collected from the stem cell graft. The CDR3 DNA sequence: TGCAGCGTCCGACAGCTGATTAACTATGGCTACACCTTC. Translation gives CSVRQLINYGYTF.